The T cell receptor beta chain under discussion was sequenced for a study of shared clonotypes between healthy human individuals. The study, taken as a whole, reports: Non-shared clonotypes showed lower generation probabilities than clonotypes common to all four donors.

A note on this clone: Its antigen is as yet unknown.

The protocol was immunoSEQ multiplex PCR, while the TCRdb copy is restricted to in-frame clones and leaves out a portion. The sample records over a million clones, approximately 96% being singletons. Within Nashville, Tennessee resided all donors, each a Caucasian adult. Trimming cost V 3 bases and J 0 bases, with 15 bases left between them. The CDR3 runs 16 residues. Germline assignment: CDR1 SGDLS and CDR2 YYNGEE. This chain uses TRBV9 with TRBJ1-2; D is uncertain. Sequencing input: naive CD4+ T cells sorted from blood. The subset: CD45RA+ positively selected. The origin of this receptor is a man between 25 and 39 years old in good health. This CDR3 reads CASSAGGGIPNYGYTF. The CDR3 DNA sequence: TGTGCCAGCAGCGCCGGCGGCGGAATACCTAACTATGGCTACACCTTC.